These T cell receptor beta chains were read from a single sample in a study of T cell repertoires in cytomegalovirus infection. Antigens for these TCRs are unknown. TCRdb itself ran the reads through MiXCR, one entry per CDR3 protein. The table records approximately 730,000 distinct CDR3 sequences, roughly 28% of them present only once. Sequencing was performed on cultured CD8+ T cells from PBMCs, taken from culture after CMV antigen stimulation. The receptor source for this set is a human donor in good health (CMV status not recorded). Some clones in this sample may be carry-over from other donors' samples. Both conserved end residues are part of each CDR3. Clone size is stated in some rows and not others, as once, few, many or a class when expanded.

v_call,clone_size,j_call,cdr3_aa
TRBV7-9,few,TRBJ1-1,CASSARAQGLVNTEAFF
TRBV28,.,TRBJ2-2,CASRPSETGELFF
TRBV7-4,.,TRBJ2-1,CASSFPLGYNEQFF
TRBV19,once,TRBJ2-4,CASSRQGDSQNIQYF
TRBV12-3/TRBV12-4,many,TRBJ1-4,CASSHMGTANEKLFF
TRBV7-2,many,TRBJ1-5,CASSAPRSGDQPQHF
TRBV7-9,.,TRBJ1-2,CAFESLKDGYTF
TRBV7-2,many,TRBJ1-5,CASSLADQYSNQPQHF
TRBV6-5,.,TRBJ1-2,CASSYYRMDYGYTF
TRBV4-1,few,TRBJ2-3,CASSQVSGDPDTQYF
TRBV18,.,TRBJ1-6,CASSPEAGVSYNSPLHF
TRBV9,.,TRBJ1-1,CASGGGATEAFF
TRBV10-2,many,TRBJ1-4,CASSQPGSNGKLFF
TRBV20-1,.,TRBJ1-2,CSALGQGALGYTF
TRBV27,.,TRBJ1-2,CASSLAGGAYYGYTF
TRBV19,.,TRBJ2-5,CASSPRTGASFGTQYF
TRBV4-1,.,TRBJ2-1,CASSQFGPDKYNEQFF
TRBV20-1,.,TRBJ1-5,CSARDGWRFNQPQHF
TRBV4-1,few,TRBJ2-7,CASSQEPGVGYEQYF
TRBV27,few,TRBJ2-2,CASSPLTGFGTGELFF
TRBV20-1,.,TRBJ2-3,CSARDRGVSSTDTQYF
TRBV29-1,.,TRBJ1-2,CSVWGSYGYTF